The 2 T cell receptor beta chains in this list originate from one sample, sequenced in a study of T cells in Graves' hyperthyroidism and ophthalmopathy. RNA transcripts served as the template for amplifying TCR beta CDR3 regions. Researchers ran a first-round RT-PCR on the TCR CDR3 using the HTBI primer set. TCRdb redid the calling of the multiplex PCR reads with MiXCR, one entry per CDR3 protein. This sample carries some 500,000 distinct CDR3 sequences, over 13% of them seen once, and the ten largest clones take 17%. Sequences were obtained from blood. Receptors were obtained from a woman under 30 with Graves' hyperthyroidism.

This clonotype was found many times. The V gene is TRBV20-1, the J gene TRBJ2-1; weak D call: TRBD1 (6 bases). Between the trimmed V and J ends, which lost 1 base and 8 bases, there was a span of 21 bases. The V gene's germline CDR1 is DFQATT and CDR2 SNEGSKA (reference sequence). This CDR3 spans 16 amino acids. Written as DNA, the CDR3 is TGCAGTGCTAGAGTCCCGACGGGACACCCTGGCGATGAGCAGTTCTTC. This gives the protein CSARVPTGHPGDEQFF.

The table lists this clonotype with many counts. This chain joins TRBV11-3 and TRBJ2-1, with 11 positions matching TRBD2. The CDR3 length is 15 residues. Germline CDR1 is SGHNT and CDR2 is YENEEA. J was trimmed by 6 bases and V by 3 bases; bases with no gene match: 4. CDR3 coding DNA: TGTGCCAGCAGCTTCACTAGCGGGAGTTTCAATGAGCAGTTCTTC. This sequence encodes CASSFTSGSFNEQFF.